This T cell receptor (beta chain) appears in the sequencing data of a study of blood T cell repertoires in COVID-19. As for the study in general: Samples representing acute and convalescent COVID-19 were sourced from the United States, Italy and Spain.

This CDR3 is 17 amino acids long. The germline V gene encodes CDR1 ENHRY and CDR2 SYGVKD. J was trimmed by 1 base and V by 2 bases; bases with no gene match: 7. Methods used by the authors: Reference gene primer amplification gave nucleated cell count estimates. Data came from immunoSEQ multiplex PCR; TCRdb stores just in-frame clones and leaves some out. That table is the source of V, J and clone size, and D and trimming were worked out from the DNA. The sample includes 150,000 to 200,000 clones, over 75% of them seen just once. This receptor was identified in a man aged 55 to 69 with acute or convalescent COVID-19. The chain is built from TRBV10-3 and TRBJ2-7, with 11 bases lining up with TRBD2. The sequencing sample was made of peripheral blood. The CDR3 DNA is TGTGCCATCAGTGAGCTAACCGGGACTAGCGGTTCCTACGAGCAGTACTTC. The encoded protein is CAISELTGTSGSYEQYF.